These 29 T cell receptor beta chains were all obtained from the same sample, sequenced in a study. One entry per CDR3 protein results from TCRdb running MiXCR on the 5' RACE reads. In the table there are about 7,800 distinct CDR3 sequences, around a third of which are singletons. Source material: tumor-infiltrating memory CD4+ T cells sorted from the breast tumor. Subset in this sample: memory CD4+ T cells, CD4+CD45RO+CD25-. The source is a female donor with breast cancer.

Comments on this clonotype: A much more abundant neighbour one base away suggests this may be a read error. The chain recombines TRBV20-1 with TRBJ2-7; TRBD1 matches 7 bases. Germline CDR1 reads DFQATT; CDR2 reads SNEGSKA (reference sequence). The CDR3 runs 15 residues. Trimming cost V 7 bases and J 3 bases; bases outside gene matches: 15. The CDR3 sequence is CSDRGRGDSNYEQYF. The CDR3 nucleotides read TGCAGTGATAGGGGCCGAGGGGACAGTAACTACGAGCAGTACTTC.

J is TRBJ2-3 and V is TRBV9; possible D gene TRBD2, 6 bases. The V gene's germline CDR1 is SGDLS and CDR2 YYNGEE. Trimming took 0 bases from V and 4 from J, leaving 6 bases between them. This CDR3 has 13 amino acids. The CDR3 is CASSVAGADTQYF. The CDR3 DNA sequence: TGTGCCAGCAGCGTAGCGGGAGCAGATACGCAGTATTTT.

This clonotype has ten or more counts. The chain has TRBV11-2 and TRBJ2-5, with D uncertain. This CDR3 has 13 residues. Trimming removed 3 bases at V and 5 bases at J, with 10 bases between. Germline V lookup: CDR1 SGHAT, CDR2 FQNNGV. CDR3 in amino acids: CASSLAGWETQYF. DNA for the CDR3: TGTGCCAGCAGCTTGGCCGGGTGGGAGACCCAGTACTTC. The full variable domain, completed using reference TRBV11-2 and TRBJ2-5, is EAGVAQSPRYKIIEKRQSVAFWCNPISGHATLYWYQQILGQGPKLLIQFQNNGVVDDSQLPKDRFSAERLKGVDSTLKIQPAKLEDSAVYLCASSLAGWETQYFGPGTRLLVL.

This clonotype is deemed medium-sized. J is TRBJ2-7 and V is TRBV15; 9 bases fit TRBD2. The germline V gene has CDR1 LNHNV and CDR2 YYDKDF (reference sequence). The CDR3 length is 15 residues. The J segment lost 2 bases and the V segment lost 3 bases, leaving 5 bases of the junction unmatched. The DNA for the CDR3 is TGTGCCACCAGCAGCCCCGGGACTAGCACCTACGAGCAGTACTTC. This sequence encodes CATSSPGTSTYEQYF.

This clonotype was seen ten or more times. V and J are TRBV2 and TRBJ2-5, with a possible D match to TRBD1 (5 bases). V gave up 1 base and J gave up 5 bases, with 14 bases separating them. Germline loops: CDR1 SNHLY, CDR2 FYNNEI. The CDR3 is 15 residues long. The CDR3 DNA is TGTGCCAGCAGTGAAGGAACAGGCGCCGGGGAGACCCAGTACTTC. Encoded protein: CASSEGTGAGETQYF.

The CDR3 loop reads CASSFGENTGELFF. DNA for the CDR3: TGTGCCAGCAGCTTTGGGGAAAACACCGGGGAGCTGTTTTTT. This sequence joins TRBV7-9 and TRBJ2-2; D is ambiguous. The CDR3 runs 14 residues. Trimming cost V 3 bases and J 2 bases, with 7 bases left between them. In germline, CDR1 is SEHNR, CDR2 FQNEAQ (reference sequence).

This clonotype was picked up many times. V is TRBV9 and J is TRBJ2-2, with D possibly being TRBD1 (6 bases). The CDR3 is 14 amino acids. Per the germline V gene, CDR1 is SGDLS and CDR2 is YYNGEE. V lost 2 bases, J lost 7 bases, and 12 bases lay in between. As DNA, the CDR3 is TGTGCCAGCAGCGTTATGGGGGCTAGCGGGGAGCTGTTTTTT. Translated, it gives CASSVMGASGELFF.

With respect to this clonotype: Because the CDR3 is missing its conserved closing phenylalanine or tryptophan, this is likely a read error. It is unclear where the CDR3 begins or ends on the DNA, so no DNA is shown, and the CDR3 is as TCRdb lists it. The CDR3 reads CASSSRGDRALNNEAFL. The V call is TRBV7-2, the J call TRBJ1-1; the DNA was not compared with TRBD1, the D call given in the table. A total of 17 residues make up the CDR3, ends included. Germline-derived CDR1 and CDR2 are SGHTA and FQGNSA.

By sample fraction, this clonotype is medium-sized. This sequence joins TRBV2 and TRBJ1-5; D is perhaps TRBD1 (5 bases). This CDR3 is 16 amino acids long. Germline assignment: CDR1 SNHLY and CDR2 FYNNEI. V lost 6 bases and J 3 bases, leaving 18 bases between the germline ends. The CDR3 here is CASRGPGTGINQPQHF. The DNA of the CDR3 is TGTGCCAGCAGGGGACCCGGGACGGGCATCAATCAGCCCCAGCATTTT.

CDR3 region: CASSLGQGGNEQFF. The DNA for the CDR3 is TGTGCCAGCAGCTTAGGGCAGGGTGGCAATGAGCAGTTCTTC. The chain combines TRBV7-3 with TRBJ2-1, with a tentative D call TRBD1 (5 bases). Per the germline V gene, CDR1 is SGHTA and CDR2 is FQGTGA. This CDR3 region has 14 residues. Trimming shortened V by 2 bases and J by 6 bases, and 11 bases separated the two germline ends.

About this clonotype itself: Sequence at one end of the junction differs from germline and may be a read error. The rearrangement joins TRBV5-1 to TRBJ1-6; no reliable D call. From germline, CDR1 is SGHRS and CDR2 YFSETQ. The CDR3 sequence is 13 residues long. The CDR3: CASSPRDGSPPHF. DNA for the CDR3: TGCGCCAGCAGCCCCCGCGACGGGTCACCCCCCCACTTT.

This clonotype was found a few times. A much more abundant neighbour one base away suggests this may be a read error. This chain uses TRBV11-3 with TRBJ2-1; D is perhaps TRBD2 (6 bases). CDR3 length: 15 residues. Germline V lookup: CDR1 SGHNT, CDR2 YENEEA. V was clipped by 1 base and J by 6 bases, with 13 bases between them. Written as DNA, the CDR3 is TGTGCCAGCAGCTTAGTGTCTGGGGGGACCAATGAGCAGTTCTTC. This codes for CASSLVSGGTNEQFF.

This chain links TRBV7-3 with TRBJ2-1; a weak D match, TRBD2 (5 bases). Trimming took 2 bases from V and 5 from J, leaving 13 bases between them. The CDR3 sequence is 15 residues long. Germline V gene lookup returns CDR1 SGHTA and CDR2 FQGTGA. CDR3 region: CASSLAGWFDNEQFF. DNA for the CDR3: TGTGCCAGCAGCTTAGCGGGCTGGTTCGACAATGAGCAGTTCTTC.

The rearrangement joins TRBV20-1 to TRBJ2-3; D is tentatively TRBD1 or TRBD2 (6 bases each). V dropped 5 bases and J dropped 5 bases, with 14 bases sitting between them. Germline assignment: CDR1 DFQATT and CDR2 SNEGSKA (reference sequence). This CDR3 has 13 amino acids. The chain's CDR3 is CSAGGQDVDTQYF. CDR3 bases: TGCAGTGCTGGGGGGCAGGACGTAGATACGCAGTATTTT.

The V call is TRBV12-3 or TRBV12-4, the J call TRBJ2-5; no firm D call. The CDR3 totals 13 residues. Trimming cost V 11 bases and J 1 base, with 14 bases left between them. The CDR3 sequence is CAYSLSPQETQYF. CDR3 DNA sequence: TGTGCCTACAGTCTCTCCCCCCAAGAGACCCAGTACTTC.

Regarding this clonotype: A read error may explain this, as a much larger clone is one base away. The rearrangement joins TRBV6-6 to TRBJ1-5; D not resolved. The germline CDR1 and CDR2 sequences are MNHNY and SVGAGI (reference sequence). The CDR3 is 15 amino acids. CDR3 loop: CASSYKRYSDQPQHF. The CDR3 DNA reads as TGTGCCAGCAGTTATAAGAGGTATAGCGATCAGCCCCAGCATTTT.

This clonotype was picked up many times. The rearrangement uses TRBV30 and TRBJ2-1, with D possibly called TRBD1 or TRBD2 (5 bases each). Germline CDR1 is GTSNPN and CDR2 is SVGIG (reference sequence). The CDR3 sequence is 15 residues long. V lost 0 bases and J 7 bases, leaving 16 bases between the germline ends. In nucleotides, the CDR3 is TGTGCCTGGAGTGTACGGGGCTGGGCGAGAAATGAGCAGTTCTTC. It specifies CAWSVRGWARNEQFF.

The CDR3 DNA is TGTGCCAGCAGTACAACGAGTGGGGCTAATCAGCCCCAGCATTTT. Its protein is CASSTTSGANQPQHF. The chain recombines TRBV6-5 with TRBJ1-5, with D possibly matching TRBD1 (5 bases). Per the germline V gene, CDR1 is MNHEY and CDR2 is SVGAGI. V was pared by 5 bases and J by 4 bases, with 15 bases between. This CDR3 comprises 15 residues.

This clonotype is categorized as medium-sized. V usage is TRBV28 and J usage is TRBJ2-7, with 7 bases lining up with TRBD2. The germline gives CDR1 MDHEN, CDR2 SYDVKM. The V and J ends lost 4 bases and 6 bases, in that order; junction bases with no gene match: 12. The CDR3 has 15 residues. This CDR3 is CASSSPGTTRPEQYF. The CDR3 nucleotides are TGTGCCAGCAGTTCCCCCGGGACTACTCGACCCGAGCAGTACTTC.

This clonotype is termed medium-sized (0.01 to 0.1%). The J gene is TRBJ1-5, the V gene TRBV19; D perhaps matches TRBD1 (6 bases). The germline gives CDR1 LNHDA, CDR2 SQIVND (reference sequence). The CDR3 has 15 residues. The V and J ends lost 4 bases and 3 bases respectively, with 13 bases between them. The chain's CDR3 is CASSRDIRINQPQHF. The CDR3 DNA follows: TGTGCCAGTAGTAGGGACATCCGCATCAATCAGCCCCAGCATTTT.

By share, this clonotype ranks as medium-sized. The chain has TRBV10-3 and TRBJ2-1; 8 bases map to TRBD2. Trimming cost V 10 bases and J 6 bases; bases outside gene matches: 14. The CDR3 is 15 residues long. CDR1 is ENHRY, CDR2 SYGVKD, per germline. The CDR3 loop is CATDRGLASSNEQFF. CDR3 nucleotide sequence: TGTGCCACCGACCGAGGACTAGCCTCGAGCAATGAGCAGTTCTTC.

The genes are TRBV11-2 and TRBJ1-3, with TRBD1 as a possible D gene (5 bases). Germline lookup yields CDR1 SGHAT and CDR2 FQNNGV. Between the trimmed V and J ends, which lost 5 bases and 2 bases, there was a span of 16 bases. This CDR3 contains 16 residues. CDR3 coding DNA: TGTGCCAGCAGCCTTCGCAGGGCTCCCCCTGGAAACACCATATATTTT. This sequence encodes CASSLRRAPPGNTIYF. Full variable domain (rest looked up from reference TRBV11-2 and TRBJ1-3): EAGVAQSPRYKIIEKRQSVAFWCNPISGHATLYWYQQILGQGPKLLIQFQNNGVVDDSQLPKDRFSAERLKGVDSTLKIQPAKLEDSAVYLCASSLRRAPPGNTIYFGEGSWLTVV.

In this sample, this clonotype turned up many times. The chain carries TRBV12-3 or TRBV12-4 and TRBJ2-3, with D possibly TRBD1 on 5 matching bases. V was shortened by 6 bases and J by 3 bases, with 10 bases between the two germline ends. The CDR3 spans 13 residues. The CDR3 DNA reads TGTGCCAGCAGGTTGGGGCCTACAGATACGCAGTATTTT. Translating it yields CASRLGPTDTQYF.

By frequency in the sample, this clonotype is medium-sized. The J gene is TRBJ2-7, the V gene TRBV12-3 or TRBV12-4, with 8 positions matching TRBD2. The CDR3 has 13 amino acids. Trimming at V came to 3 bases and at J to 5 bases, leaving 3 bases not matched to a gene. The CDR3: CASSFATSDEQYF. The CDR3 DNA sequence: TGTGCCAGCAGTTTCGCGACTAGCGACGAGCAGTACTTC.

By share of the sample, this clonotype is medium-sized (0.01 to 0.1%). The chain carries TRBV30 and TRBJ1-4; D is possibly TRBD1 (6 bases). The V end was cut by 4 bases, the J end by 7 bases, with 13 bases between. The CDR3 runs to 13 residues. Germline V CDR1 and CDR2: GTSNPN, SVGIG (reference sequence). DNA for the CDR3: TGTGCCTGGAACGGGGGGCCTGGTGAAAAACTGTTTTTT. This gives the protein CAWNGGPGEKLFF.

On this clonotype itself: The limits of the CDR3 on the DNA are not certain, so only TCRdb's listed CDR3 is given. The chain joins TRBV28 to TRBJ2-6; TRBD2, the D gene given by the table, was not confirmed from the DNA. The CDR3 contains 17 residues when both ends are counted. Germline assignment: CDR1 MDHEN and CDR2 SYDVKM. The chain's CDR3 is CASSRPGWASGANVQAF.

By share, this clonotype ranks as medium-sized. The chain couples TRBV11-3 to TRBJ2-5; D is unclear. V was shortened by 0 bases and J by 1 base, with 3 bases between the two germline ends. The CDR3 runs 13 residues. CDR1 is SGHNT and CDR2 is YENEEA in the germline V gene. CDR3 amino acids: CASSLDRQETQYF. DNA for the CDR3: TGTGCCAGCAGCTTAGACCGCCAAGAGACCCAGTACTTC.

In its sample, this clonotype ranks as medium-sized. J is TRBJ1-4 and V is TRBV5-1; 7 bases agree with TRBD1. CDR1 and CDR2 (germline): SGHRS, YFSETQ. The CDR3 contains 14 residues. The V and J ends lost 4 bases and 4 bases, in that order; junction bases with no gene match: 4. CDR3 region: CASSDQGVNEKLFF. The CDR3 region has the DNA TGCGCCAGCAGCGACCAGGGGGTTAATGAAAAACTGTTTTTT. The whole variable domain, filled in from reference TRBV5-1 and TRBJ1-4, reads KAGVTQTPRYLIKTRGQQVTLSCSPISGHRSVSWYQQTPGQGLQFLFEYFSETQRNKGNFPGRFSGRQFSNSRSEMNVSTLELGDSALYLCASSDQGVNEKLFFGSGTQLSVL.

V usage is TRBV3-1 and J usage is TRBJ2-1; TRBD2 agrees at 10 bases. Trimming cost V 0 bases and J 4 bases; bases outside gene matches: 0. The CDR3 totals 15 residues. Germline loops: CDR1 LGHDT, CDR2 YNNKEL (reference sequence). CDR3 region: CASSQETSGYNEQFF. Here the CDR3 DNA reads TGTGCCAGCAGCCAAGAGACTAGCGGGTACAATGAGCAGTTCTTC.